Below, 6 T cell receptor beta chains from the same sample are listed, as sequenced in a study of regulatory and conventional T cells in RAG deficiency. Sequenced by immunoSEQ multiplex PCR; TCRdb stores in-frame clones only, minus some. In the table there are tens of thousands of clones, 70% to 90% of which are singletons. These data were likewise used in another study, on regulatory T cells. That paper adds: The primer mix had 52 TRBV and 13 TRBJ primers.

The sequencing sample was made of CD8+ T cells sorted from blood. All receptors come from a human donor in good health.

This chain joins TRBV5-1 and TRBJ1-3, with D perhaps matching TRBD1 (5 bases). Looked up from germline, CDR1 is SGHRS and CDR2 is YFSETQ. V lost 4 bases, J lost 6 bases, and 17 bases lay in between. The CDR3 consists of 15 residues. CDR3 region: CASSPGQGASNTIYF. CDR3 bases: TGCGCCAGCAGCCCCGGGCAGGGTGCTTCAAACACCATATATTTT.

About this clone itself: The sample holds other DNA sequences that translate to the same CDR3. The gene calls are TRBV29-1 and TRBJ1-1; D might be TRBD1 (5 bases). From germline, CDR1 is SQVTM and CDR2 ANQGSEA. V shed 4 bases and J shed 5 bases, with 17 bases lying between them. The CDR3 consists of 14 residues. The CDR3 loop is CSVALGVGGTEAFF. The CDR3 DNA reads as TGCAGCGTTGCTCTAGGGGTGGGAGGTACTGAAGCTTTCTTT.

This sequence joins TRBV5-1 and TRBJ2-6; the match to TRBD1 covers 10 bases. The CDR3 has 17 amino acids. The junction had 2 bases not matched to a gene; V was cut back by 1 base and J by 1 base. Germline assignment: CDR1 SGHRS and CDR2 YFSETQ. The CDR3 loop reads CASSLWTGGSGANVLTF. In nucleotides, the CDR3 is TGCGCCAGCAGCTTGTGGACAGGGGGGTCTGGGGCCAACGTCCTGACTTTC.

This rearrangement joins TRBV27 to TRBJ2-5, with 13 bases that match TRBD2. The germline V gene encodes CDR1 MNHEY and CDR2 SMNVEV (reference sequence). Trimming took 5 bases from V and 3 from J; bases not matched to a gene: 9. The CDR3 is made up of 17 amino acids. The CDR3 DNA follows: TGTGCCAGCAGTCACCGACTAGCGGGAGGTCCCAAAGAGACCCAGTACTTC. Translation gives CASSHRLAGGPKETQYF.

This rearrangement joins TRBV6-1 to TRBJ1-6; D call uncertain. This CDR3 is built from 16 residues. V was shortened by 2 bases and J by 0 bases, with 8 bases between the two germline ends. CDR1 MNHNS and CDR2 SASEGT come from the germline V gene. CDR3 bases: TGTGCCAGCAGTGAAAGGGTGAGCTCCTATAATTCACCCCTCCACTTT. Protein: CASSERVSSYNSPLHF.

This clone has only one observation. The J gene is TRBJ1-2, the V gene TRBV21-1. TRBV21-1 is a pseudogene segment. This CDR3 has 14 amino acids. The CDR3 DNA follows: TGTGCCAGCAGCAAGGCAGACCTTAACTATGGCTACACCTTC. This gives the protein CASSKADLNYGYTF.